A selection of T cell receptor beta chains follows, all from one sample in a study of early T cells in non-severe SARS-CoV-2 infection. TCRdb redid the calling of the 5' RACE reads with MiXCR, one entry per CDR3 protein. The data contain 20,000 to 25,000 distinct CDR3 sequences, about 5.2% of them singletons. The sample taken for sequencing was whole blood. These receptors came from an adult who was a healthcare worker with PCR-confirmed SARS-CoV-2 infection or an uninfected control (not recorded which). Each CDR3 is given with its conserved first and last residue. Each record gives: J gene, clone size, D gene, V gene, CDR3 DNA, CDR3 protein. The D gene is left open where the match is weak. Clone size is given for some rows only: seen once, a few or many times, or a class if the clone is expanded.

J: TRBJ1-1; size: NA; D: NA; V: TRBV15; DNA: TGTGCCACCAACAGAGATCGCGCAGGGGTGGACACTGAAGCTTTCTTT; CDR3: CATNRDRAGVDTEAFF
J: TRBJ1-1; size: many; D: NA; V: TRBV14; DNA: TGTGCCAGCAGCGAGACCGGGGACGGTGAAGCTTTCTTT; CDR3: CASSETGDGEAFF
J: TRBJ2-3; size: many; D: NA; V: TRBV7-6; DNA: TGTGCCAGCAGCTTAGCGAAGACAGATACGCAGTATTTT; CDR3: CASSLAKTDTQYF
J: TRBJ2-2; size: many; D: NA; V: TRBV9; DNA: TGTGCCAGCAGCGTAGGACCGGGAGTCGGGACCGGGGAGCTGTTTTTT; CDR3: CASSVGPGVGTGELFF
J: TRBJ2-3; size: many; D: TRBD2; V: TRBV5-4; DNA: TGTGCCAGCAGCTTGGCCGGGACAAGTTCTAGCGGGAGTTCATCAGATACGCAGTATTTT; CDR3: CASSLAGTSSSGSSSDTQYF
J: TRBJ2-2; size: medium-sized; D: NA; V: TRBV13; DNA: TGTGCCAGCAGCAGGGGACCCGGGGAGCTGTTTTTT; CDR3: CASSRGPGELFF
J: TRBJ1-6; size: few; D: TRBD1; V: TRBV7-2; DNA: TGTGCCAGCAGCTTATCGACAGGGGGCGTGGGTTCACCCCTCCACTTT; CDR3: CASSLSTGGVGSPLHF
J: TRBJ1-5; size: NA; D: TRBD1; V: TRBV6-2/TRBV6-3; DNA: TGTGCCAGCAGTACAAACCATGCCGGGACAGGGGATGTTCGCAATCAGCCCCAGCATTTT; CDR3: CASSTNHAGTGDVRNQPQHF
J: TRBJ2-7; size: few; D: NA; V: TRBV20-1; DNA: TGCAGTGCTAGAGACTCTCTCTCCTACGAGCAGTACTTC; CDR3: CSARDSLSYEQYF
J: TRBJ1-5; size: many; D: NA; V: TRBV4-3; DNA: TGCGCCAGCAGCCAAAGACGGACAGACAATCAGCCCCAGCATTTT; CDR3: CASSQRRTDNQPQHF
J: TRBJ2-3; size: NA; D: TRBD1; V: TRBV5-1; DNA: TGCGCCAGCAGCTTGGGCTGGGACAGGGGCACAGATACGCAGTATTTT; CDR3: CASSLGWDRGTDTQYF
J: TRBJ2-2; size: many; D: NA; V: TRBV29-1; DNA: TGCAGCGTTCGGGGGACGGGAGACACCGGGGAGCTGTTTTTT; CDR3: CSVRGTGDTGELFF
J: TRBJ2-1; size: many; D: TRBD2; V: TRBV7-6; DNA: TGTGCCAGCAGCTTCGGACTAGCGGGAAACAATGAGCAGTTCTTC; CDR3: CASSFGLAGNNEQFF
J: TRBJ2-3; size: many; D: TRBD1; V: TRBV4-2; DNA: TGTGCCAGCAGCCAAGAGGACAGGAGCACAGATACGCAGTATTTT; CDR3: CASSQEDRSTDTQYF
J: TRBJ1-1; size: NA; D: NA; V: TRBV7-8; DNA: TGTGCCAGCAGCTTAGAGAGGGTGAACACTGAAGCTTTCTTT; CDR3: CASSLERVNTEAFF
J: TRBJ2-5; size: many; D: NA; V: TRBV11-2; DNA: TGTGCCAGCAGCCGGGCCGGGACACAACAAGAGACCCAGTACTTC; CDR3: CASSRAGTQQETQYF
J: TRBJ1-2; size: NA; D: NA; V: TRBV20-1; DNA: TGCAGTGCTAGAGATCCGGGGCAGCCGTCGAGCTATGGCTACACCTTC; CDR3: CSARDPGQPSSYGYTF
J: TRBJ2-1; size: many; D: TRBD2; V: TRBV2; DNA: TGTGCCAGCAGGCGGGAGTACAATGAGCAGTTCTTC; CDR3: CASRREYNEQFF
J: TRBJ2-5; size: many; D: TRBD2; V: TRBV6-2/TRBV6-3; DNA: TGTGCCAGCAGTTACCCCGTAAACGCGGGAGCTCGTCGGCAAGAGACCCAGTACTTC; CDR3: CASSYPVNAGARRQETQYF
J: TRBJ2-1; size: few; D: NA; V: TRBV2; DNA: TGTGCCAGCAGTGTGGCTAGCGACAATGAGCAGTTCTTC; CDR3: CASSVASDNEQFF
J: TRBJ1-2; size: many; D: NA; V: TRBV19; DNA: TGTGCCAGTAGTATCAGCCCTAACTATGGCTACACCTTC; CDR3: CASSISPNYGYTF
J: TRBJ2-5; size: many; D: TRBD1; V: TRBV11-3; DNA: TGTGCCAGCAGCTTAGGGACAGGGGGCCTGAAAGAGACCCAGTACTTC; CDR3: CASSLGTGGLKETQYF
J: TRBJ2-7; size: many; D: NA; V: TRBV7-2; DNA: TGTGCCAGCAGCTCGTACGTGGGCGCATCTTTAGGGCAGTACTTC; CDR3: CASSSYVGASLGQYF
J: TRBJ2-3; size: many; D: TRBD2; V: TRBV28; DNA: TGTGCCAGCAGTCAGCTTACTAGCGGGAACACAGATACGCAGTATTTT; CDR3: CASSQLTSGNTDTQYF
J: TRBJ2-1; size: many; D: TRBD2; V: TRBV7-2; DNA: TGTGCCAGCAGCTTAGAGTCAACTAGCGGGTGGAATGAGCAGTTCTTC; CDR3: CASSLESTSGWNEQFF
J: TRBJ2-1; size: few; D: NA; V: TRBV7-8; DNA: TGTGCCAGCAGCTTAGTCCCTAGTACCCTATACAATGAGCAGTTCTTC; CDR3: CASSLVPSTLYNEQFF
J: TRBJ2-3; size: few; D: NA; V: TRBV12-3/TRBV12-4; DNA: TGTGCCAGCAGTTTACGGTCCACTCGCACAGATACGCAGTATTTT; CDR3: CASSLRSTRTDTQYF
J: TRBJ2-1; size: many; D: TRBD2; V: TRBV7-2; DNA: TGTGCCAGCAGTCGGAGAGGGACTAGCGGGGTCTGGGATGAGCAGTTCTTC; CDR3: CASSRRGTSGVWDEQFF
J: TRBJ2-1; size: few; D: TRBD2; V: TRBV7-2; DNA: TGTGCCAGCAGCTTATATGGGACTAGCGGAGGGGAGCAGTTCTTC; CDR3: CASSLYGTSGGEQFF
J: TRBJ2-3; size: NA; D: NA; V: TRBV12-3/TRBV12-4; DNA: TGTGCCAGCAGAACACGCTCCACAGATACGCAGTATTTT; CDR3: CASRTRSTDTQYF
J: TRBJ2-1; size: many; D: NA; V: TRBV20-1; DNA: TGCAGTGCTAGTCTGACAGGTGGCAATGAGCAGTTCTTC; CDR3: CSASLTGGNEQFF
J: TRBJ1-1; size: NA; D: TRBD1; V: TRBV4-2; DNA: TGTGCCAGCAGCCAAGACCTGACAGGCAGGGGGGCTGAAGCTTTCTTT; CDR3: CASSQDLTGRGAEAFF
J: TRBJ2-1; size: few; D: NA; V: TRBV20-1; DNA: TGCAGTGCTAGAGAACCGGGACTTGGGGACTACAATGAGCAGTTCTTC; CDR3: CSAREPGLGDYNEQFF
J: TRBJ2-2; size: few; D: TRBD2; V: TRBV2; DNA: TGTGCCAGCAGTGGGACTAGCCCCGGGGAGCTGTTTTTT; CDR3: CASSGTSPGELFF
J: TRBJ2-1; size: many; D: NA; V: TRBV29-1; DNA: TGCAGCGTTGCGACAGCAAGCTCCTACAATGAGCAGTTCTTC; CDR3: CSVATASSYNEQFF
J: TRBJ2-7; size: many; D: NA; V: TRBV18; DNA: TGTGCCAGCTCACCCTCCCTGAGGAGGGGTTTATCCTACGAGCAGTACTTC; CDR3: CASSPSLRRGLSYEQYF
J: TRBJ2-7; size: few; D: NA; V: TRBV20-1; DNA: TGCAGTGCTAGAGATCAGGGGTACGAGCAGTACTTC; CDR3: CSARDQGYEQYF
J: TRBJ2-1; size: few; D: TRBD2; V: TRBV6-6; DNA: TGTGCCAGCAGTTACACAAGCGGGACCCGGTATGAGCAGTTCTTC; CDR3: CASSYTSGTRYEQFF